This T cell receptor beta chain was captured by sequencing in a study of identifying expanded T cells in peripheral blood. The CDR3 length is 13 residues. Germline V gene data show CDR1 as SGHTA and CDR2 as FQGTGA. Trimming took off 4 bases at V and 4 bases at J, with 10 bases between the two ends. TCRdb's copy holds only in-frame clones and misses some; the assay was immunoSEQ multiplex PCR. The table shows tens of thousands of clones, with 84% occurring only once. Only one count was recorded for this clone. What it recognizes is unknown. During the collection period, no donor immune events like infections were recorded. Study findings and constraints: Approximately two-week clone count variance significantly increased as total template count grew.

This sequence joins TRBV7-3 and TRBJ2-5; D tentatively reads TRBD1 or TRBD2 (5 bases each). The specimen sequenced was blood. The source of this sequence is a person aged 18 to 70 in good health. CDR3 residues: CASSSRGAETQYF. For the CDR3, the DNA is TGTGCCAGCAGCTCCAGAGGGGCAGAGACCCAGTACTTC.